Shown below are 10 T cell receptor beta chains from a single sample sequenced in a study of OX40 agonist ivuxolimab in advanced cancers. This table comes from immunoSEQ multiplex PCR, and its TCRdb copy is limited to in-frame clones, with some not included. The sample has 73,000 or so clones; roughly 90% are singletons. The sequencing used CD4+ or CD8+ T cells sorted from blood, collected in a trial of the OX40 agonist ivuxolimab. These receptors originate from an adult with an advanced solid tumor such as melanoma, head and neck, liver or kidney cancer.

The chain carries TRBV28 and TRBJ1-2, with 11 bases fitting TRBD1. Unmatched junction bases numbered 7, after V lost 5 bases and J lost 2 bases. Germline assignment: CDR1 MDHEN and CDR2 SYDVKM. The CDR3 has 16 amino acids. The CDR3 reads CASSTIRDRGNYGYTF. CDR3 DNA: TGTGCCAGCAGTACTATCCGGGACAGGGGGAACTATGGCTACACCTTC.

This clone appeared a single time. The chain joins TRBV7-3 to TRBJ2-2; a weak D match, TRBD1 (5 bases). The CDR3 has 13 amino acids. V was shortened by 5 bases and J by 6 bases, with 10 bases between the two germline ends. The germline gives CDR1 SGHTA, CDR2 FQGTGA. The CDR3 loop reads CASSVRVAGELFF. The CDR3 bases are TGTGCCAGCAGCGTCAGGGTTGCCGGGGAGCTGTTTTTT.

This clone has only a few counts. The chain has TRBV11-2 and TRBJ2-3, with no clear D. This CDR3 is 14 amino acids long. V dropped 6 bases and J dropped 6 bases, with 16 bases sitting between them. The germline gives CDR1 SGHAT, CDR2 FQNNGV. The CDR3 loop is CASSPSEVGDTQYF. CDR3 DNA sequence: TGTGCCAGCAGTCCTTCAGAGGTTGGGGATACGCAGTATTTT.

This clone came up a few times. In DNA, the CDR3 is TGTGCCAGCAGCTTAGGGGCAGGGATAGTCCAAAACATTCAGTACTTC. It is translated as CASSLGAGIVQNIQYF. This chain joins TRBV11-1 and TRBJ2-4, with D tentatively TRBD1 (5 bases). Between the trimmed V and J ends, which lost 1 base and 5 bases, there was a span of 15 bases. This CDR3 comprises 16 residues. The germline V gene encodes CDR1 SGHAT and CDR2 FQDESV (reference sequence).

The V gene is TRBV6-1, the J gene TRBJ1-1; 10 bases are shared with TRBD1. CDR1 is MNHNS and CDR2 is SASEGT in the germline V gene. The ends lost 5 bases at V and 10 bases at J; junction bases unmatched: 13. The CDR3 extends over 15 amino acids. CDR3 bases: TGTGCCAGCAGTTTCAATCCCGGGACAGGGGTCGGAGCTTTCTTT. Amino acids: CASSFNPGTGVGAFF.

The J gene is TRBJ1-2, the V gene TRBV6-6, with TRBD1 matching over 7 bases. After removal of 6 bases from V and 4 bases from J, the junction contained 5 bases not matched to a gene. The CDR3 runs 13 residues. Germline values: CDR1 MNHNY, CDR2 SVGAGI (reference sequence). The DNA of the CDR3 is TGTGCCAGCAGCGGCGACAGGGCCTATGGCTACACCTTC. Translating gives CASSGDRAYGYTF.

This chain joins TRBV28 and TRBJ2-4; no firm D call. CDR1 and CDR2 (germline): MDHEN, SYDVKM. The CDR3 loop spans 14 amino acids. Trimming took off 7 bases at V and 0 bases at J, with 10 bases between the two ends. CDR3 DNA: TGTGCCAGCACCTTACACCAAGCCAAAAACATTCAGTACTTC. It codes for CASTLHQAKNIQYF. The complete variable domain, with remaining parts taken from reference TRBV28 and TRBJ2-4, reads DVKVTQSSRYLVKRTGEKVFLECVQDMDHENMFWYRQDPGLGLRLIYFSYDVKMKEKGDIPEGYSVSREKKERFSLILESASTNQTSMYLCASTLHQAKNIQYFGAGTRLSVL.

This clone was picked up a small number of times. V and J are TRBV15 and TRBJ1-5; D remains unclear. Germline V lookup: CDR1 LNHNV, CDR2 YYDKDF (reference sequence). The CDR3 spans 15 residues. Trimming pared 5 bases from V and 3 bases from J, leaving 14 bases between. This CDR3 reads CATSPGGNNNQPQHF. In DNA, the CDR3 is TGTGCCACCAGCCCAGGAGGGAATAACAATCAGCCCCAGCATTTT.

The CDR3 DNA reads as TGTGCCAGCAGCCCGGGGGATAGGGAAGCTTTCTTT. Amino acid sequence: CASSPGDREAFF. The chain employs TRBV7-9 and TRBJ1-1; D may be TRBD1 (5 bases). The ends were cut back, 5 bases at V and 8 bases at J, with 12 bases in the middle. Germline CDR1 SEHNR, CDR2 FQNEAQ (reference sequence). This CDR3 is 12 amino acids long.

This chain connects TRBV5-1 to TRBJ1-6; D ambiguous. Germline lookup yields CDR1 SGHRS and CDR2 YFSETQ. The V and J ends lost 2 bases and 4 bases respectively, with 10 bases between them. This CDR3 is 15 amino acids long. This chain's CDR3 is CASSFGAGYNSPLHF. CDR3 nucleotide sequence: TGCGCCAGCAGCTTCGGCGCGGGGTATAATTCACCCCTCCACTTT. Based on the CDR3 plus reference TRBV5-1 and TRBJ1-6, the full variable domain is KAGVTQTPRYLIKTRGQQVTLSCSPISGHRSVSWYQQTPGQGLQFLFEYFSETQRNKGNFPGRFSGRQFSNSRSEMNVSTLELGDSALYLCASSFGAGYNSPLHFGNGTRLTVT.